This T cell receptor (beta chain) was identified during a study of T cell clones after liver transplantation. Background on the study: Post-transplant blood was tracked for graft-donor-reactive T cell clones identified in a pre-transplant mixed lymphocyte reaction. Three of the eight recipients were HCV-positive; the rest had non-autoimmune, non-viral transplant indications. Draws occurred before transplant, before withdrawal, and after complete or failed withdrawal.

V shed 6 bases and J shed 7 bases, with 16 bases lying between them. In germline, CDR1 is SGHTA, CDR2 FQGTGA. This CDR3 is built from 14 residues. Only in-frame clones appear in the TCRdb table, and some are missing; sequencing was by immunoSEQ multiplex PCR. The sample shows roughly 70,000 clones, more than 75% of them seen only once. V gene TRBV7-3 combines with J gene TRBJ2-1; the D gene could be TRBD1 or TRBD2 (5 bases each). This receptor was identified in a human donor who received a liver transplant. The starting material was CD4+ T cells from blood, obtained before liver transplant. DNA of the CDR3: TGTGCCAGCAGACCTACCAGGGACCGTAATGAGCAGTTCTTC. It is translated as CASRPTRDRNEQFF.